This T cell receptor (beta chain) stems from a study of blood T cell repertoires in COVID-19. Overall study: Sites in the United States, Italy and Spain provided acute and convalescent COVID-19 samples. T cells, B-cell-depleted T cells, or PBMCs provided the cDNA or gDNA that served as material.

In germline, CDR1 is SEHNR, CDR2 FQNEAQ (reference sequence). J lost 1 base, V lost 5 bases, and 4 bases had no gene match. This CDR3 is built from 14 residues. There are a few counts of this clone. The assay was immunoSEQ multiplex PCR, and TCRdb's table has in-frame clones only and misses some. This sample has roughly 120,000 clones, with just over 70% found just once. The chain is built from TRBV7-9 and TRBJ1-1; 7 nucleotides align to TRBD1. What was sequenced was peripheral blood. The sequence was obtained from a human donor with acute or convalescent COVID-19. The donor label of this sample is uncertain. CDR3 nucleotide sequence: TGTGCCAGCAGCCGACAGGGAACGAACACTGAAGCTTTCTTT. It codes for CASSRQGTNTEAFF.